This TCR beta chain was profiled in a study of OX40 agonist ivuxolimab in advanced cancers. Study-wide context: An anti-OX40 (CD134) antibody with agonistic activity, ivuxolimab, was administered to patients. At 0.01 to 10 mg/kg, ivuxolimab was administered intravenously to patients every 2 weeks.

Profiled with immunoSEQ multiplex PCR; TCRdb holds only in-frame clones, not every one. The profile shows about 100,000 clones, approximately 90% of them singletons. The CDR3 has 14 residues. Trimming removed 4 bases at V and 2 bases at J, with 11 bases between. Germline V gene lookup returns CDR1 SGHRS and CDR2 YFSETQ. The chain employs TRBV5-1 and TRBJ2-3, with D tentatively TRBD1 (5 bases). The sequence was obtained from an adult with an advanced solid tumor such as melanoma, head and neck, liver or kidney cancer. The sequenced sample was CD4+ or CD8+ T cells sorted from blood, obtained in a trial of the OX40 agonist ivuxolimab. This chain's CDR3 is CASSMGPFTDTQYF. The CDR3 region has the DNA TGCGCCAGCAGCATGGGGCCGTTCACAGATACGCAGTATTTT.